This passage covers 28 T cell receptor beta chains from one sample sequenced in a study of cytomegalovirus exposure and HLA in healthy donors. TCRdb's table, derived via immunoSEQ multiplex PCR, lists solely in-frame clones and lacks some. The sample includes approximately 130,000 clones, 85% to 90% of them seen just once. The specimen was PBMCs. The receptors were gathered from a young woman in good health and CMV-seronegative.

Comments on this clone: The same CDR3 also results from other DNA sequences found in this sample. This rearrangement joins TRBV29-1 to TRBJ2-3; 7 bases line up with TRBD2. The CDR3 totals 14 residues. V lost 3 bases, J lost 4 bases, and 7 bases stayed unmatched. Germline lookup yields CDR1 SQVTM and CDR2 ANQGSEA. The chain's CDR3 is CSVDGGGNADTQYF. CDR3 in DNA: TGCAGCGTTGACGGGGGAGGGAACGCAGATACGCAGTATTTT.

The V gene is TRBV5-3, the J gene TRBJ2-6, with D perhaps matching TRBD2 (6 bases). TRBV5-3 is an ORF; its function is uncertain. V was pared by 1 base and J by 4 bases, with 18 bases between. CDR3 length: 18 amino acids. The chain's CDR3 is CARSLSTGLPFGANVLTF. The CDR3 DNA reads as TGTGCCAGAAGCTTGAGTACGGGACTTCCCTTCGGGGCCAACGTCCTGACTTTC.

The rearrangement joins TRBV11-2 to TRBJ2-7; 9 nucleotides agree with TRBD1. Germline loops: CDR1 SGHAT, CDR2 FQNNGV. After removal of 4 bases from V and 3 bases from J, the junction contained 1 base not matched to a gene. The CDR3 has 13 amino acids. The CDR3 spells CASSWDRVYEQYF. The DNA for the CDR3 is TGTGCCAGCAGCTGGGACAGGGTCTACGAGCAGTACTTC.

This sequence joins TRBV6-5 and TRBJ1-1; D not certain. The V gene's germline CDR1 is MNHEY and CDR2 SVGAGI. V was pared by 0 bases and J by 1 base, with 6 bases between. This CDR3 is built from 14 residues. The CDR3 reads CASSYSTGNTEAFF. For the CDR3, the DNA is TGTGCCAGCAGTTACTCGACGGGGAACACTGAAGCTTTCTTT.

This sequence joins TRBV2 and TRBJ1-5; perhaps TRBD1 as D (6 bases). V was clipped by 5 bases and J by 3 bases, with 11 bases between them. Germline assignment: CDR1 SNHLY and CDR2 FYNNEI. The CDR3 is made up of 14 amino acids. This CDR3 reads CASSPDSYNQPQHF. In nucleotides, the CDR3 is TGTGCCAGCAGTCCGGACAGTTACAATCAGCCCCAGCATTTT.

This clone was recorded only once. The chain couples TRBV6-1 to TRBJ1-1; D not certain. The V end was cut by 1 base, the J end by 3 bases, with 3 bases between. The length of the CDR3 is 12 residues. The germline gives CDR1 MNHNS, CDR2 SASEGT. The CDR3 sequence: CASSEVYTEAFF. DNA of the CDR3: TGTGCCAGCAGTGAAGTATACACTGAAGCTTTCTTT.

The chain recombines TRBV6-5 with TRBJ2-1, with D possibly matching TRBD2 (5 bases). This CDR3 comprises 15 residues. V dropped 0 bases and J dropped 8 bases, with 14 bases sitting between them. The germline V gene has CDR1 MNHEY and CDR2 SVGAGI. The CDR3 DNA reads as TGTGCCAGCAGTTACTCTCCAGGCATCGGGGATGAGCAGTTCTTC. This codes for CASSYSPGIGDEQFF.

The genes are TRBV27 and TRBJ2-2; 8 bases are shared with TRBD1. This CDR3 is 14 amino acids long. CDR1 is MNHEY, CDR2 SMNVEV, per germline (reference sequence). J was trimmed by 5 bases and V by 8 bases; bases with no gene match: 7. The CDR3 region is CASGWDRLTGELFF. In DNA form, the CDR3 reads TGTGCCAGCGGGTGGGACAGGCTGACCGGGGAGCTGTTTTTT.

The gene calls are TRBV4-1 and TRBJ2-7, with 9 bases fitting TRBD2. V trimming: 6 bases; J trimming: 2 bases; junction bases outside the gene matches: 8. Germline V lookup: CDR1 MGHRA, CDR2 YSYEKL. The CDR3 consists of 15 residues. The CDR3: CASSLRLAATYEQYF. The CDR3 coding sequence is TGCGCCAGCAGTCTTCGACTAGCGGCTACCTACGAGCAGTACTTC.

J is TRBJ2-7 and V is TRBV27, with 11 bases matching TRBD2. In germline, CDR1 is MNHEY, CDR2 SMNVEV (reference sequence). This CDR3 spans 15 amino acids. Losses at the gene ends were 7 bases for V and 4 bases for J; bases not matched to a gene: 9. The CDR3 sequence is CASNSITSGRYEQYF. CDR3 nucleotide sequence: TGTGCCAGCAATTCAATCACTAGCGGGAGATACGAGCAGTACTTC.

This clone was seen only a few times. The chain links TRBV11-2 to TRBJ1-3; D might be TRBD1 (5 bases). Germline V CDR1 and CDR2: SGHAT, FQNNGV. CDR3 size: 17 residues. Trimming stripped 1 base from V and 0 bases from J, with 13 bases between. CDR3 coding DNA: TGTGCCAGCAGCTTAGTGTTAGGGGCCTACTCTGGAAACACCATATATTTT. Amino acids: CASSLVLGAYSGNTIYF.

This chain uses TRBV5-1 with TRBJ1-2, with D hard to call. This CDR3 comprises 14 residues. Trimming took 4 bases from V and 6 from J, leaving 16 bases between them. Germline V gene lookup returns CDR1 SGHRS and CDR2 YFSETQ. CDR3 nucleotide sequence: TGCGCCAGCAGCAATTGGGCCCAAGGTGATGGCTACACCTTC. As protein: CASSNWAQGDGYTF.

In this sample, this clone turned up many times. CDR3 DNA sequence: TGTGCCAGCAGCCTAGGACAGGGTTATCAGCCCCAGCATTTT. Its translation: CASSLGQGYQPQHF. V gene TRBV7-2 combines with J gene TRBJ1-5; 8 bases are shared with TRBD1. V was pared by 5 bases and J by 5 bases, with 5 bases of the junction left unmatched. Per the germline V gene, CDR1 is SGHTA and CDR2 is FQGNSA. This CDR3 has 14 amino acids.

This rearrangement joins TRBV11-2 to TRBJ2-7, with 9 positions matching TRBD1. The junction had 13 bases not matched to a gene; V was cut back by 1 base and J by 3 bases. Germline assignment: CDR1 SGHAT and CDR2 FQNNGV. The CDR3 loop spans 18 amino acids. Here the CDR3 reads CASSLVWGGQGFDYEQYF. DNA of the CDR3: TGTGCCAGCAGCTTAGTGTGGGGGGGACAGGGCTTTGACTACGAGCAGTACTTC.

This chain connects TRBV14 to TRBJ2-1, with D perhaps matching TRBD2 (5 bases). Germline CDR1 reads SGHDN; CDR2 reads FVKESK. V was clipped by 5 bases and J by 6 bases, with 8 bases between them. There are 12 residues in the CDR3. The CDR3 sequence is CASSFSVNEQFF. CDR3 bases: TGTGCCAGCAGCTTTAGCGTCAATGAGCAGTTCTTC.

The CDR3 reads CASSLAGGIQETQYF. CDR3 DNA: TGTGCCAGCAGCTTAGCGGGAGGGATTCAAGAGACCCAGTACTTC. J is TRBJ2-5 and V is TRBV7-3, with 9 positions matching TRBD2. This CDR3 has 15 amino acids. With 2 bases clipped from V and 2 bases from J, the junction kept 3 bases outside the gene matches. The germline gives CDR1 SGHTA, CDR2 FQGTGA.

The V gene is TRBV11-2, the J gene TRBJ2-1, with 8 bases fitting TRBD2. Germline CDR1 SGHAT, CDR2 FQNNGV. The CDR3 runs 15 residues. With 1 base clipped from V and 12 bases from J, the junction kept 11 bases outside the gene matches. CDR3 protein: CASSLGGSSREGQFF. The CDR3 nucleotides read TGTGCCAGCAGCTTAGGAGGGTCTAGCCGGGAGGGGCAGTTCTTC.

This chain connects TRBV2 to TRBJ1-4; 11 positions agree with TRBD1. The CDR3 loop spans 18 amino acids. J lost 0 bases, V lost 6 bases, and 9 bases had no gene match. Germline CDR1 reads SNHLY; CDR2 reads FYNNEI. CDR3 residues: CASSTGTGGIATNEKLFF. DNA of the CDR3: TGTGCCAGCAGCACCGGGACAGGGGGGATAGCAACTAATGAAAAACTGTTTTTT. The full variable domain, rest sourced from reference TRBV2 and TRBJ1-4, is EPEVTQTPSHQVTQMGQEVILRCVPISNHLYFYWYRQILGQKVEFLVSFYNNEISEKSEIFDDQFSVERPDGSNFTLKIRSTKLEDSAMYFCASSTGTGGIATNEKLFFGSGTQLSVL.

The sample holds one count of this clone. The chain has TRBV7-6 and TRBJ1-4; a possible D gene is TRBD1 (5 bases). This CDR3 region has 16 residues. Looked up from germline, CDR1 is SGHVS and CDR2 is FNYEAQ. Trimming pared 0 bases from V and 1 base from J, leaving 9 bases between. Written as DNA, the CDR3 is TGTGCCAGCAGCTTAGCGGGGGGTGGAACTAATGAAAAACTGTTTTTT. This encodes CASSLAGGGTNEKLFF.

CDR3 nucleotides: TGTGCCAGCAGCTCGGCTCCGGGACAGGGGGATTATGGCTACACCTTC. The encoded protein is CASSSAPGQGDYGYTF. V is TRBV5-6 and J is TRBJ1-2, with TRBD1 matching over 11 bases. The V and J ends lost 3 bases and 5 bases, in that order; junction bases with no gene match: 9. CDR1 SGHDT and CDR2 YYEEEE come from the germline V gene. The CDR3 spans 16 residues.

This rearrangement joins TRBV25-1 to TRBJ1-4, with D hard to call. Germline loops: CDR1 MGHDK, CDR2 SYGVNS. Trimming removed 0 bases from V and 7 bases from J, with 18 bases in between. The CDR3 is 17 residues long. CDR3 in amino acids: CASSEYILGGSVEKLFF. Written as DNA, the CDR3 is TGTGCCAGCAGTGAATATATTCTCGGAGGTAGTGTTGAAAAACTGTTTTTT.

The V call is TRBV7-9, the J call TRBJ2-7, with 7 bases that match TRBD2. The CDR3 covers 16 residues. J was trimmed by 3 bases and V by 1 base; bases with no gene match: 9. The V gene's germline CDR1 is SEHNR and CDR2 FQNEAQ (reference sequence). CDR3 sequence (DNA): TGTGCCAGCAGCTTAGGTTCGACTAGCCGAAACTACGAGCAGTACTTC. Amino acid sequence: CASSLGSTSRNYEQYF. Looking up the rest from reference TRBV7-9 and TRBJ2-7 gives the full variable domain: DTGVSQNPRHKITKRGQNVTFRCDPISEHNRLYWYRQTLGQGPEFLTYFQNEAQLEKSRLLSDRFSAERPKGSFSTLEIQRTEQGDSAMYLCASSLGSTSRNYEQYFGPGTRLTVT.

V gene TRBV29-1 combines with J gene TRBJ1-5, with 8 positions matching TRBD1. This CDR3 has 15 residues. V dropped 4 bases and J dropped 0; count of bases not matched to a gene: 5. Germline V gives CDR1 SQVTM, CDR2 ANQGSEA. CDR3 in amino acids: CSVAGQGGSNQPQHF. The CDR3 nucleotides read TGCAGCGTTGCCGGACAGGGCGGTAGCAATCAGCCCCAGCATTTT.

The chain has TRBV9 and TRBJ1-3; 11 bases are a match to TRBD1. CDR1 and CDR2 (germline): SGDLS, YYNGEE. The CDR3 is 17 amino acids. With V trimmed by 4 bases and J by 3 bases, 9 bases remained unmatched. The CDR3 DNA reads TGTGCCAGCAGCCGCAGAGCCGGGACAGGGGGTGGAAACACCATATATTTT. Encoded protein: CASSRRAGTGGGNTIYF. The whole variable domain, remainder taken from reference TRBV9 and TRBJ1-3, is DSGVTQTPKHLITATGQRVTLRCSPRSGDLSVYWYQQSLDQGLQFLIQYYNGEERAKGNILERFSAQQFPDLHSELNLSSLELGDSALYFCASSRRAGTGGGNTIYFGEGSWLTVV.

This chain joins TRBV28 and TRBJ1-1; D might be TRBD1 (6 bases). CDR3 length equals 15 residues. With 4 bases removed from V and 1 base from J, the gap between germline ends came to 13 bases. Per germline, CDR1 MDHEN and CDR2 SYDVKM. CDR3 residues: CASSSPGVGNTEAFF. In nucleotides, the CDR3 is TGTGCCAGCAGTTCCCCAGGGGTCGGGAACACTGAAGCTTTCTTT.

This clone was seen just once. The chain uses TRBV9 and TRBJ2-7; 7 positions match TRBD2. The CDR3 loop spans 15 amino acids. J lost 3 bases, V lost 4 bases, and 10 bases had no gene match. Germline CDR1 SGDLS, CDR2 YYNGEE. The CDR3 region has the DNA TGTGCCAGCAGCTCTACACCCCGGGGGGACTACGAGCAGTACTTC. Its translation is CASSSTPRGDYEQYF.

The CDR3 region is CASRLALSYNEQFF. In nucleotides, the CDR3 is TGCGCCAGCAGACTAGCTCTCTCTTACAATGAGCAGTTCTTC. The V gene is TRBV5-1, the J gene TRBJ2-1, with D tentatively TRBD2 (6 bases). Germline V gene lookup returns CDR1 SGHRS and CDR2 YFSETQ. V was trimmed by 5 bases and J by 4 bases, leaving 13 bases between them. The CDR3 is 14 residues long.

The chain has TRBV28 and TRBJ2-7, with D perhaps matching TRBD1 (6 bases). The CDR3 has 11 residues. The ends were cut back, 5 bases at V and 10 bases at J, with 12 bases in the middle. CDR1 is MDHEN, CDR2 SYDVKM, per germline. DNA of the CDR3: TGTGCCAGCAGTCCCGGGACAACCCAGTACTTC. It yields the protein CASSPGTTQYF.